A selection of T cell receptor beta chains follows, all from one sample in a study of blood T cell repertoires in COVID-19. The method was immunoSEQ multiplex PCR; TCRdb's version includes in-frame clones alone and lacks a portion of them. The sample includes hundreds of thousands of clones, about nine tenths seen only once; the top ten take over 9%. The source material was PBMCs or T cells enriched from blood (not recorded which). These receptors originate from a woman aged 25 to 45 who had recovered from COVID-19. Both conserved end residues are trimmed from each CDR3. Size is stated for part of the rows, as once, few or many counts, or as a class when the clone is expanded.

TRBV12-5	TRBJ2-3	.	ASGLGQGHTDTQY
TRBV30	TRBJ2-2	.	AWLLPGLDTGELF
TRBV18	TRBJ1-1	.	ASSPNDRDTEAF
TRBV10-1	TRBJ2-7	.	ASSEAGLAGVSYEQY
TRBV27	TRBJ2-2	.	ASSFLAEVELF
TRBV13	TRBJ2-3	.	ASSYPAGLGGDTQY
TRBV5-1	TRBJ2-2	.	ASRPSGSNTGELF
TRBV7-6	TRBJ2-2	once	ASSSGQTTLNTGELF
TRBV5-1	TRBJ1-4	.	ASSLAGTTNEKLF
TRBV3-1/TRBV3-2	TRBJ1-5	.	ASSLQNHLPGQGIVSNQPQH
TRBV25-1	TRBJ2-5	.	ASSARGETQY
TRBV6-5	TRBJ1-1	.	ASSPLATDNTEAF
TRBV4-3	TRBJ2-1	.	ASSQDRTLAGSLNEQF
TRBV6-2/TRBV6-3	TRBJ1-5	.	ASSFRSQPQH
TRBV4-2	TRBJ2-7	few	ASSQGQGAYEQY
TRBV27	TRBJ2-1	.	ASSPTSGRAI
TRBV11-2	TRBJ1-1	.	ASSLDLGGRRNTEAF
TRBV3-1/TRBV3-2	TRBJ1-2	.	ASSHPVPQGQGYGYT
TRBV15	TRBJ1-5	.	ATSRGGIDQPQH
TRBV18	TRBJ2-5	.	ASSPSSGFRLETQY
TRBV5-1	TRBJ1-6	few	ASSLAQGGSPLH
TRBV6-6	TRBJ1-2	.	ASSYSRGQGRDGYT
TRBV19	TRBJ2-1	.	ASSRARNNEQF
TRBV7-9	TRBJ2-1	.	ASSFSLAGGIYNEQF
TRBV27	TRBJ1-6	.	ASSLRTDSSYNSPLH
TRBV7-3	TRBJ2-1	.	ASSSGSREIVGEQF
TRBV7-2	TRBJ1-5	.	ASSLGGGGQPQH
TRBV19	TRBJ1-5	once	ASSYRVGDQPQH
TRBV3-1/TRBV3-2	TRBJ2-2	once	ASSMLVPRPPNRDLAGELF
TRBV18	TRBJ1-1	.	ASSPREGEGTEAF
TRBV21-1	TRBJ2-1	.	ARTSGSPRGNEQF
TRBV11-3	TRBJ2-5	.	ASSSSGRGETQY
TRBV5-4	TRBJ2-5	once	ASSLFPGETQY
TRBV19	TRBJ2-1	.	ASSRRGDSSYNEQF
TRBV18	TRBJ1-1	.	ASSPPSVNTEAF
TRBV6-4	TRBJ2-1	.	ASSDSLSRTGGGSSYNEQF
TRBV10-1	TRBJ2-1	once	ASSGDPEKQF
TRBV7-6	TRBJ1-1	.	ASSPRPGTGMNTEAF
TRBV27	TRBJ2-7	once	ASSLSGTGGSYEQY
TRBV6-2/TRBV6-3	TRBJ2-6	.	ASSSTGGSGANVLT
TRBV6-5	TRBJ1-1	.	ASGTGSSMNTEAF
TRBV28	TRBJ2-5	.	ASSFGEDMLGETQY
TRBV5-4	TRBJ1-1	.	ASSSPEARRAF
TRBV29-1	TRBJ2-1	once	SVEEIKGLAGGLGNEQF
TRBV6-5	TRBJ1-1	.	ASSYDTGGTEAF
TRBV5-1	TRBJ2-5	.	ASSEGLVGLLRQETQY
TRBV29-1	TRBJ2-7	.	SVGVLVAGGYEQY
TRBV5-4	TRBJ2-5	.	ASSLLGGRVETQY
TRBV11-2	TRBJ1-1	.	ASSSGTGGLPTEAF
TRBV7-9	TRBJ2-4	few	ASSLLAEGGNIQY